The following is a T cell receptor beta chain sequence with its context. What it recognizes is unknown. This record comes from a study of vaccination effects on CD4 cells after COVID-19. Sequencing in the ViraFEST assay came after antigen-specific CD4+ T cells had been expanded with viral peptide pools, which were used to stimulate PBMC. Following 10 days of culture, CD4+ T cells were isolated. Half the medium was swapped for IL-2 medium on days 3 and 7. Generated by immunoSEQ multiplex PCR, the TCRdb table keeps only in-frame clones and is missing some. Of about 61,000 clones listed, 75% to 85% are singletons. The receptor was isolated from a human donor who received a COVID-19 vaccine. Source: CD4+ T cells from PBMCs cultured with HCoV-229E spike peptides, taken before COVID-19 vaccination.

CDR3 region: CASSPLQGGGYTF. CDR3 DNA sequence: TGTGCCAGCTCACCACTCCAGGGTGGGGGCTACACCTTC. This sequence joins TRBV18 and TRBJ1-2, with D tentatively TRBD1 (5 bases). Germline values: CDR1 KGHSH, CDR2 LQKENI. The CDR3 runs to 13 residues. V lost 1 base and J lost 8, with 11 bases in between. Together with reference TRBV18 and TRBJ1-2, the CDR3 gives the full variable domain: NAGVMQNPRHLVRRRGQEARLRCSPMKGHSHVYWYRQLPEEGLKFMVYLQKENIIDESGMPKERFSAEFPKEGPSILRIQQVVRGDSAAYFCASSPLQGGGYTFGSGTRLTVV.